This entry concerns a single TCR beta chain. The data are from a study of blood T cell repertoires in COVID-19. Per the study methods: The assay estimated nucleated cells by amplifying reference gene primers. The table came from immunoSEQ multiplex PCR; TCRdb's copy has only in-frame clones and leaves some out. V, J and clone size reflect that table, while D and trimming were determined from the DNA. The data contain tens of thousands of clones, about 88% of them seen just once; the ten biggest clones take up 3.5% to 4%. Source material: peripheral blood. The receptor was derived from a man aged 65 to 79 with acute or convalescent COVID-19.

The CDR3 DNA reads as TGTGCCTGGACCTACGGGGGGGGCGGTTCACCCCTCCACTTT. Its protein is CAWTYGGGGSPLHF. The V gene is TRBV30, the J gene TRBJ1-6; TRBD1 is a possible D gene (6 bases). Germline CDR1 is GTSNPN and CDR2 is SVGIG (reference sequence). V lost 4 bases to trimming and J lost 9 bases, with 16 bases between them. The CDR3 contains 14 residues.